A selection of T cell receptor beta chains follows, all from one sample in a study of long-term antiretroviral therapy in people with HIV. Assay: immunoSEQ multiplex PCR; the TCRdb copy retains only in-frame clones and omits some. Of about 12,000 clones listed, about four fifths are singletons. The specimen was unsorted PBMCs, collected just over 8 years after starting antiretroviral therapy. The receptors stem from a man between 50 and 59 years old with HIV. Each CDR3 is given without its conserved first and last residue.

V	J	CDR3
TRBV2	TRBJ1-3	ASSASAYYSGNTIY
TRBV6-5	TRBJ2-7	ASSYSMGAGNEQY
TRBV13	TRBJ2-7	ASSLGRGSYEQY
TRBV7-6	TRBJ2-7	ASSLKARGDSSQY
TRBV5-6	TRBJ1-5	ASSFNRGPNQPQH
TRBV7-8	TRBJ2-7	ASSFSGLTYEQY
TRBV5-1	TRBJ1-1	ASSLGDRGMNTEAF
TRBV4-1	TRBJ2-7	ASSQDPESYEQY
TRBV10-2	TRBJ2-1	ASSDGTSGGQF
TRBV7-9	TRBJ2-2	ASSLVGRGDTGELF
TRBV6-5	TRBJ1-1	ASSFTGETEAF
TRBV2	TRBJ1-1	ASSVGSNTEAF
TRBV6-5	TRBJ2-4	ASSLTERNIQY
TRBV2	TRBJ1-5	ASSPWQGRGPQH
TRBV28	TRBJ2-7	ASRLQGALGEQY
TRBV2	TRBJ2-1	ASSGQDYNEQF
TRBV6-1	TRBJ1-5	ASSEDQGGDQPQH
TRBV5-1	TRBJ1-6	ASSPSGAGGNSPLH
TRBV29-1	TRBJ2-1	SGDLLGEQF
TRBV28	TRBJ1-3	ASSLSFVGNTIY
TRBV27	TRBJ1-6	ASSFQGGSSPLH
TRBV14	TRBJ2-7	ASSQESRTVYEQY
TRBV11-2	TRBJ1-6	ASSQGGVGSPLH
TRBV18	TRBJ2-7	ASSAGQQSYEQY
TRBV5-6	TRBJ1-2	ASSLVGGGDGYT
TRBV6-6	TRBJ2-7	ASSYDNSYEQY
TRBV19	TRBJ2-7	ASSIAAVTASYEQY
TRBV4-1	TRBJ2-7	ASSQWGREASEQY
TRBV19	TRBJ1-2	ASSMTGGVKNGYT
TRBV9	TRBJ1-1	ASSGGVNTEAF
TRBV10-2	TRBJ2-7	ASSSTGASYEQY
TRBV25-1	TRBJ1-1	ASSAMGGATEAF
TRBV4-1	TRBJ2-3	ASSQFPGGLRDTQY
TRBV5-6	TRBJ2-7	ASSFWSSYEQY
TRBV2	TRBJ1-1	ASSDGTGVWGTEAF